Described below is a single T cell receptor (beta chain) sequence and its context. The source of the sample is a study of blood T cell repertoires in COVID-19. Study context: T cells, B-cell-depleted T cells, or PBMCs provided the cDNA or gDNA that served as material.

Profiled with immunoSEQ multiplex PCR; TCRdb holds only in-frame clones, not every one. The data hold fewer than 400,000 clones, with 70% to 90% observed a single time. All enrollees were roughly 18 to 95 years old and from 25 or so US areas. Two negative PCRs, clearance, or symptom resolution had been documented for recovered Cohort 3 donors. Germline V gene lookup returns CDR1 SGHRS and CDR2 YFSETQ. This CDR3 spans 16 amino acids. Trimming at V came to 7 bases and at J to 4 bases, leaving 10 bases not matched to a gene. What was sequenced was PBMCs or T cells enriched from blood (not recorded which). This sequence originates from a man aged 30-40 years who had recovered from COVID-19. The gene calls are TRBV5-1 and TRBJ2-3; 12 nucleotides agree with TRBD2. The CDR3 protein is CASRKDPSGGADTQYF. CDR3 sequence (DNA): TGCGCCAGCCGGAAAGATCCTAGCGGGGGGGCAGATACGCAGTATTTT.